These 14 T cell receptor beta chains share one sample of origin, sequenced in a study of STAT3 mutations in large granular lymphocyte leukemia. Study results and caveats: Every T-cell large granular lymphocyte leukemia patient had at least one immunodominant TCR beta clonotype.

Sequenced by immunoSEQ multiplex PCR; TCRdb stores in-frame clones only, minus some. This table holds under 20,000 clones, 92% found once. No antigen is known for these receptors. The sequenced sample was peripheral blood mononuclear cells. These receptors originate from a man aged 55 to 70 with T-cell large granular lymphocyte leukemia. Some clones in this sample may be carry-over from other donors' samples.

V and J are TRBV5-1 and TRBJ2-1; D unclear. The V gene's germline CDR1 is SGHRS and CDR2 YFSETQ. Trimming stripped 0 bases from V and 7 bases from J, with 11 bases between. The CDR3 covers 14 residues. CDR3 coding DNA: TGCGCCAGCAGCTTGGTATTATTGACAAATGAGCAGTTCTTC. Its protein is CASSLVLLTNEQFF.

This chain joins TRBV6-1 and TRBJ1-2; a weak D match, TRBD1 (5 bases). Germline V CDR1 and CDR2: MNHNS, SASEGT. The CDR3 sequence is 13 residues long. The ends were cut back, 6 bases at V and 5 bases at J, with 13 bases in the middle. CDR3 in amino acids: CASRPQVEYGYTF. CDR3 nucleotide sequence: TGTGCCAGCAGACCACAGGTGGAATATGGCTACACCTTC.

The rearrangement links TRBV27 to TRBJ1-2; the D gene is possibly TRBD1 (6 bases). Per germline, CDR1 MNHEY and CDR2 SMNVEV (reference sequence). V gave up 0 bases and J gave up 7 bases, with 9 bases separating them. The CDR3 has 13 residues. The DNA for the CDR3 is TGTGCCAGCAGTTTATCGGAAGGGGGTGGCTACACCTTC. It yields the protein CASSLSEGGGYTF.

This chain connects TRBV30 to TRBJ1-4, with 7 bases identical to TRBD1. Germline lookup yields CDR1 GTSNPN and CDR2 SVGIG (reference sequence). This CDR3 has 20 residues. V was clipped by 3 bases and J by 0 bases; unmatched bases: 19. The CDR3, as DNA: TGTGCCTGGAGCCCTCGAGGGCGACAGGGCTTAGTTGCAACTAATGAAAAACTGTTTTTT. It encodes CAWSPRGRQGLVATNEKLFF. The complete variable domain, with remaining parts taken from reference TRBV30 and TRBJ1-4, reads SQTIHQWPATLVQPVGSPLSLECTVEGTSNPNLYWYRQAAGRGLQLLFYSVGIGQISSEVPQNLSASRPQDRQFILSSKKLLLSDSGFYLCAWSPRGRQGLVATNEKLFFGSGTQLSVL.

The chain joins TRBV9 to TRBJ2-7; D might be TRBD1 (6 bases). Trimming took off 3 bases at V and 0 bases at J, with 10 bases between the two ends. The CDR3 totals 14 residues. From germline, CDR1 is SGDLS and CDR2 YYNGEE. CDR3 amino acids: CASSEGVSSYEQYF. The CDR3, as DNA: TGTGCCAGCAGCGAGGGGGTGTCCTCCTACGAGCAGTACTTC. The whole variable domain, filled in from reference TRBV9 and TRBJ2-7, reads DSGVTQTPKHLITATGQRVTLRCSPRSGDLSVYWYQQSLDQGLQFLIQYYNGEERAKGNILERFSAQQFPDLHSELNLSSLELGDSALYFCASSEGVSSYEQYFGPGTRLTVT.

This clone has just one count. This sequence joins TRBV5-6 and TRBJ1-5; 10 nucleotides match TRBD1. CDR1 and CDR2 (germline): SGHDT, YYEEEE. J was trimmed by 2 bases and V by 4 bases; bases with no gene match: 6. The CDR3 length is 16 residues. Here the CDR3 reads CASSRDRGQGNQPQHF. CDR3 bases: TGTGCCAGCAGCCGTGACAGGGGGCAAGGCAATCAGCCCCAGCATTTT.

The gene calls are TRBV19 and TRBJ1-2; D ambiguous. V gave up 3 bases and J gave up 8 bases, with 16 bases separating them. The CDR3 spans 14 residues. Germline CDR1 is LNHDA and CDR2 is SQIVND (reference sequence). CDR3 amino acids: CASSIASGPHGYTF. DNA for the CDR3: TGTGCCAGTAGTATTGCGTCAGGCCCTCACGGCTACACCTTC.

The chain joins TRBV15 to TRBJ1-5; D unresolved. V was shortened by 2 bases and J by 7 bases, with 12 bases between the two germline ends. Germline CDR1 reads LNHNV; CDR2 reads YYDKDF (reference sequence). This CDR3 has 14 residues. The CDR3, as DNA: TGTGCCACCAGCAGAACGGGCCCGGGACAGCCCCAGCATTTT. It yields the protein CATSRTGPGQPQHF.

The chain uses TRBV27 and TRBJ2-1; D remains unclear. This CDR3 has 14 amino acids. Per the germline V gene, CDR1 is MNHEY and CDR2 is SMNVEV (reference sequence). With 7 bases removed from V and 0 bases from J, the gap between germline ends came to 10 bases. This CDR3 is CASTPPNSYNEQFF. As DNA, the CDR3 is TGTGCCAGCACCCCCCCAAACTCCTACAATGAGCAGTTCTTC.

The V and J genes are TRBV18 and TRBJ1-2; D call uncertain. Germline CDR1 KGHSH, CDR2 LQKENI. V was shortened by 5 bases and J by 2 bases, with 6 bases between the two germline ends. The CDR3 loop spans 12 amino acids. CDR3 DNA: TGTGCCAGCTCAGGAGGGAACTATGGCTACACCTTC. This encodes CASSGGNYGYTF.

Here the CDR3 reads CASSSLAGRIAYEQYF. The DNA of the CDR3 is TGTGCCAGCAGTTCTCTAGCAGGGAGAATCGCCTACGAGCAGTACTTC. V is TRBV27 and J is TRBJ2-7, with D tentatively TRBD1 or TRBD2 (5 bases each). The length of the CDR3 is 16 residues. The V end lost 4 bases, the J end lost 2 bases, and 18 bases lay between the germline ends. The germline gives CDR1 MNHEY, CDR2 SMNVEV (reference sequence).

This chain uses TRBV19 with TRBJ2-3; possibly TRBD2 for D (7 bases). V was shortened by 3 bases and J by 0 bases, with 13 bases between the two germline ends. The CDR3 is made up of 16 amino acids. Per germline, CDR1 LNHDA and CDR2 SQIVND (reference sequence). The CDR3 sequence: CASSIGGGASTDTQYF. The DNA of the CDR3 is TGTGCCAGTAGTATCGGAGGGGGGGCGAGCACAGATACGCAGTATTTT.

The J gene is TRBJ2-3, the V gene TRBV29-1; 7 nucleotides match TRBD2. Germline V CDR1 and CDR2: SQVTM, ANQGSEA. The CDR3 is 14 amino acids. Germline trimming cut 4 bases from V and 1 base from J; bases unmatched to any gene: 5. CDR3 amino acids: CSVAPSGRTDTQYF. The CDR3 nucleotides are TGCAGCGTTGCCCCTAGCGGCCGCACAGATACGCAGTATTTT.

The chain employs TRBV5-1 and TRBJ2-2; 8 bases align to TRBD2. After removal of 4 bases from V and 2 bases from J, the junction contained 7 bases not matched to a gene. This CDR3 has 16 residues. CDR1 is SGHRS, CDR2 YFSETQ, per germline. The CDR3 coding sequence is TGCGCCAGCAGCCCCAGGTTAGCGGGAAACACCGGGGAGCTGTTTTTT. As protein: CASSPRLAGNTGELFF.